What follows are 24 T cell receptor beta chains derived from one specimen sequenced in a study of patients and donors after allogeneic stem cell transplantation (dated by TCRdb to the early 2020s). Receptor amplification or capture employed RT-PCR. Instrument used: NextSeq 550. TCRdb redid the processing of the public reads, applying fastp at Q25 and MiXCR, and retained in-frame beta chains. Rows are unified per CDR3 protein, each entry keeping the most common DNA and genes. The sample table lists about 150,000 distinct CDR3 sequences, approximately 25% of them with a count of one. Jointly, the top ten make up about 24% of the sample. Material: blood, either unsorted or a sorted T cell fraction (not recorded which). The receptors were sampled from a human donor who was either an allogeneic HSCT recipient or a stem cell or donor lymphocyte infusion donor (not recorded which). It is not recorded whose cells these are; they may come from a transplant donor.

V and J are TRBV12-3 or TRBV12-4 and TRBJ2-5; D gene unclear. The CDR3 loop spans 12 amino acids. The V gene lost 6 bases and the J gene lost 7 bases, with 12 bases spanning the gap. CDR3 in amino acids: CASSPTLRTQYF. CDR3 DNA: TGTGCCAGCAGCCCAACCCTCCGGACCCAGTACTTC.

The rearrangement joins TRBV5-5 to TRBJ2-1; D possibly uses TRBD1 or TRBD2 (5 bases each). The CDR3 runs to 15 residues. Germline V gives CDR1 SGHKS, CDR2 YYEKEE (reference sequence). The V end lost 1 base, the J end lost 1 base, and 9 bases lay between the germline ends. The CDR3 loop reads CASSLYGGSYNEQFF. The CDR3 DNA reads TGTGCCAGCAGCTTGTATGGGGGATCCTACAATGAGCAGTTCTTC.

The CDR3 DNA is TGCAGCGTTGAAGTGGCAGAAGCTTTCTTT. Its protein product is CSVEVAEAFF. The chain recombines TRBV29-1 with TRBJ1-1; unclear D gene. In germline, CDR1 is SQVTM, CDR2 ANQGSEA. Trimming shortened V by 1 base and J by 8 bases, and 5 bases separated the two germline ends. The CDR3 consists of 10 residues.

The chain employs TRBV5-6 and TRBJ1-2, with no clear D. The CDR3 consists of 13 residues. Trimming took 3 bases from V and 2 from J, leaving 8 bases between them. In germline, CDR1 is SGHDT, CDR2 YYEEEE. In nucleotides, the CDR3 is TGTGCCAGCAGCTCGGATGAAAACTATGGCTACACCTTC. It codes for CASSSDENYGYTF.

This clonotype was seen a few times. This chain links TRBV5-1 with TRBJ2-7, with D perhaps TRBD1 or TRBD2 (5 bases each). Trimming took 3 bases from V and 2 from J, leaving 15 bases between them. This CDR3 comprises 15 residues. Germline V gives CDR1 SGHRS, CDR2 YFSETQ. The CDR3 here is CASSSRGPDTYEQYF. The CDR3 bases are TGCGCCAGCAGCTCCCGGGGCCCGGATACCTACGAGCAGTACTTC.

The CDR3 sequence is CSARGTEPLAKNIQYF. The CDR3 region has the DNA TGCAGTGCCAGGGGGACAGAGCCTCTAGCCAAAAACATTCAGTACTTC. This rearrangement joins TRBV20-1 to TRBJ2-4; 7 bases fit TRBD1. Germline CDR1 and CDR2: DFQATT and SNEGSKA (reference sequence). The V and J ends lost 6 bases and 0 bases, in that order; junction bases with no gene match: 11. The CDR3 is made up of 16 amino acids.

The J gene is TRBJ1-1, the V gene TRBV10-3, with D possibly TRBD1 on 5 matching bases. The CDR3 consists of 15 residues. V lost 10 bases and J lost 4, with 22 bases in between. Germline values: CDR1 ENHRY, CDR2 SYGVKD. The CDR3 DNA reads TGTGCCACCGCAGGGTCCTGGGGGTTGGGCACTGAAGCTTTCTTT. Translating gives CATAGSWGLGTEAFF.

This clonotype turned up a few times. This sequence joins TRBV20-1 and TRBJ1-5; TRBD1 is a possible D gene (6 bases). V was trimmed by 1 base and J by 4 bases, leaving 14 bases between them. This CDR3 contains 15 residues. Per the germline V gene, CDR1 is DFQATT and CDR2 is SNEGSKA (reference sequence). CDR3: CSARGALDRNQPQHF. In DNA form, the CDR3 reads TGCAGTGCTAGAGGGGCCCTGGACAGAAATCAGCCCCAGCATTTT.

The J gene is TRBJ1-5, the V gene TRBV6-2 or TRBV6-3; 7 nucleotides line up with TRBD1. CDR3 length: 16 amino acids. The germline V gene has CDR1 MNHEY and CDR2 SVGEGT. Trimming cost V 2 bases and J 0 bases; bases outside gene matches: 4. The CDR3: CASSYTGELSNQPQHF. In DNA form, the CDR3 reads TGTGCCAGCAGTTACACAGGGGAGCTTAGCAATCAGCCCCAGCATTTT.

This clonotype was found a few times. V is TRBV5-1 and J is TRBJ1-1; a possible D gene is TRBD1 (5 bases). The CDR3 contains 16 residues. Germline-derived CDR1 and CDR2 are SGHRS and YFSETQ. Trimming stripped 0 bases from V and 0 bases from J, with 12 bases between. CDR3: CASSLEGAGVNTEAFF. CDR3 DNA sequence: TGCGCCAGCAGCTTGGAAGGGGCCGGGGTGAACACTGAAGCTTTCTTT.

The chain carries TRBV18 and TRBJ2-1; no clear D. The CDR3 loop spans 15 amino acids. Germline CDR1 is KGHSH and CDR2 is LQKENI. V was pared by 1 base and J by 6 bases, with 13 bases between. In DNA form, the CDR3 reads TGTGCCAGCTCACCACTAATATCTTTCGGCAATGAGCAGTTCTTC. Residues: CASSPLISFGNEQFF.

Ten or more counts support this clonotype. This chain uses TRBV29-1 with TRBJ1-1, with D perhaps matching TRBD1 (5 bases). This CDR3 has 11 residues. The germline CDR1 and CDR2 sequences are SQVTM and ANQGSEA. V lost 5 bases, J lost 4 bases, and 8 bases lay in between. Here the CDR3 reads CSVRGVTEAFF. The CDR3 DNA sequence: TGCAGCGTTCGGGGGGTCACTGAAGCTTTCTTT. The full variable domain, rest sourced from reference TRBV29-1 and TRBJ1-1, is SAVISQKPSRDICQRGTSLTIQCQVDSQVTMMFWYRQQPGQSLTLIATANQGSEATYESGFVIDKFPISRPNLTFSTLTVSNMSPEDSSIYLCSVRGVTEAFFGQGTRLTVV.

This clonotype was recorded a few times. The genes are TRBV7-2 and TRBJ2-1; TRBD1 agrees at 9 bases. Trimming removed 5 bases from V and 9 bases from J; junction bases left unmatched: 11. Germline loops: CDR1 SGHTA, CDR2 FQGNSA. The length of the CDR3 is 15 residues. The CDR3 sequence is CASSPMTGGDVEQFF. CDR3 bases: TGTGCCAGCAGCCCGATGACAGGGGGAGATGTTGAGCAGTTCTTC.

This sequence joins TRBV4-3 and TRBJ2-1; no definite D call. Germline V CDR1 and CDR2: LGHNA, YSLEER. The length of the CDR3 is 14 residues. With 1 base removed from V and 5 bases from J, the gap between germline ends came to 9 bases. CDR3 in amino acids: CASSQVILDNEQFF. CDR3 nucleotide sequence: TGCGCCAGCAGCCAAGTTATATTGGACAATGAGCAGTTCTTC.

The chain uses TRBV4-3 and TRBJ1-1; no reliable D call. The length of the CDR3 is 14 residues. V was trimmed by 3 bases and J by 2 bases, leaving 10 bases between them. The V gene's germline CDR1 is LGHNA and CDR2 YSLEER. Written as DNA, the CDR3 is TGCGCCAGCAGCCACACACCCGCTAACACTGAAGCTTTCTTT. Translation gives CASSHTPANTEAFF.

This sequence joins TRBV12-3 or TRBV12-4 and TRBJ1-2; possible D gene TRBD1, 5 bases. Trimming removed 6 bases from V and 6 bases from J, with 20 bases in between. There are 15 residues in the CDR3. The CDR3 reads CASRKGPSGLDGYTF. The CDR3 DNA is TGTGCCAGCAGGAAGGGACCCTCGGGTTTGGATGGCTACACCTTC.

This clonotype was observed a few times. V is TRBV10-3 and J is TRBJ2-3; D is unclear. The CDR3 has 14 amino acids. Germline CDR1 is ENHRY and CDR2 is SYGVKD. Trimming cost V 2 bases and J 4 bases, with 10 bases left between them. DNA for the CDR3: TGTGCCATCAGTGAGCAAGATTCTGCAGATACGCAGTATTTT. This gives the protein CAISEQDSADTQYF.

This clonotype has just a few counts. V usage is TRBV20-1 and J usage is TRBJ2-7; TRBD2 is a possible D gene (5 bases). This CDR3 comprises 13 residues. The V end was cut by 0 bases, the J end by 4 bases, with 10 bases between. Looked up from germline, CDR1 is DFQATT and CDR2 is SNEGSKA (reference sequence). In nucleotides, the CDR3 is TGCAGTGCTAGAGATGGTGCGGGTTACGAGCAGTACTTC. It codes for CSARDGAGYEQYF.

This sequence joins TRBV19 and TRBJ2-1; tentatively, D is TRBD2 (5 bases). Germline V lookup: CDR1 LNHDA, CDR2 SQIVND (reference sequence). V gave up 0 bases and J gave up 10 bases, with 10 bases separating them. This CDR3 is built from 13 residues. CDR3 residues: CASSIDPGGEQFF. The DNA for the CDR3 is TGTGCCAGTAGTATAGATCCCGGCGGGGAGCAGTTCTTC.

The CDR3 here is CASTPGQNYGYTF. DNA for the CDR3: TGCGCCAGCACCCCGGGACAGAACTATGGCTACACCTTC. The rearrangement links TRBV5-1 to TRBJ1-2, with 7 bases matching TRBD1. This CDR3 spans 13 amino acids. Germline CDR1 reads SGHRS; CDR2 reads YFSETQ. V shed 6 bases and J 2 bases; nucleotides not matched to a gene: 4.

The chain has TRBV9 and TRBJ2-6; D remains unclear. Trimming left V 4 bases short and J 0 bases short, with 20 bases between. The germline V gene encodes CDR1 SGDLS and CDR2 YYNGEE. The CDR3 extends over 19 amino acids. The CDR3, as DNA: TGTGCCAGCAGCAAAGCAGGTAGTCCCCGCCCCTCTGGGGCCAACGTCCTGACTTTC. Its translation is CASSKAGSPRPSGANVLTF.

The chain links TRBV12-3 or TRBV12-4 to TRBJ1-4; possible D gene TRBD1, 6 bases. Trimming removed 3 bases from V and 8 bases from J, with 13 bases in between. This CDR3 has 14 amino acids. CDR3 loop: CASSFRGKGEKLFF. The DNA for the CDR3 is TGTGCCAGCAGTTTCAGGGGTAAAGGGGAAAAACTGTTTTTT.

V usage is TRBV25-1 and J usage is TRBJ2-7; no firm D call. Germline CDR1 MGHDK, CDR2 SYGVNS. The CDR3 has 15 residues. Trimming pared 0 bases from V and 6 bases from J, leaving 15 bases between. CDR3 protein: CASSEYPASGCEQYF. In nucleotides, the CDR3 is TGTGCCAGCAGTGAATACCCCGCTAGTGGGTGCGAGCAGTACTTC.

J is TRBJ2-1 and V is TRBV20-1; the D gene could be TRBD1 or TRBD2 (6 bases each). The CDR3 has 16 amino acids. V gave up 1 base and J gave up 4 bases, with 17 bases separating them. Looked up from germline, CDR1 is DFQATT and CDR2 is SNEGSKA (reference sequence). The CDR3 is CSARGGTGAIYNEQFF. Written as DNA, the CDR3 is TGCAGTGCTAGAGGAGGAACGGGGGCGATATACAATGAGCAGTTCTTC.